These 15 T cell receptor beta chains share one sample of origin, sequenced in a study of persistence of HIV-infected CD4 T cells. No antigen has been assigned to these receptors. This was the immunoSEQ version 4 assay in survey mode. The table came from immunoSEQ multiplex PCR; TCRdb's copy has only in-frame clones and leaves some out. The sample yields about 20,000 clones, about four fifths seen once. The stimulus was lysate of CMV-infected fibroblasts, approximately 9.7 ug/mL. CD4+ T cells upregulating both CD40 ligand and CD69 were sorted as responding cells. Specimen: CD4+ T cells sorted from PBMCs after approximately 20-hour stimulation, collected from a patient who received antiretroviral therapy. All receptors derive from an adult man with HIV who was CMV-seropositive.

The V and J genes are TRBV30 and TRBJ2-3; TRBD2 matches at 11 bases. Trimming removed 4 bases from V and 6 bases from J; junction bases left unmatched: 15. This CDR3 comprises 17 residues. CDR1 GTSNPN and CDR2 SVGIG come from the germline V gene (reference sequence). In DNA, the CDR3 is TGTGCCTGGAAGGGGATAGCTAGCGGGGGGACTTGGGATACGCAGTATTTT. As protein: CAWKGIASGGTWDTQYF.

The chain employs TRBV4-1 and TRBJ1-1; 8 positions agree with TRBD1. Trimming cost V 1 base and J 1 base; bases outside gene matches: 2. This CDR3 has 15 residues. Germline V CDR1 and CDR2: MGHRA, YSYEKL. CDR3 DNA sequence: TGCGCCAGCAGCCAAGCGGGGACAGGGAACACTGAAGCTTTCTTT. Residues: CASSQAGTGNTEAFF.

The chain has TRBV5-1 and TRBJ2-1; 13 nucleotides agree with TRBD2. Germline CDR1 is SGHRS and CDR2 is YFSETQ. The CDR3 has 15 residues. V lost 4 bases and J lost 9; bases outside the gene matches: 7. The CDR3 sequence is CASSHTSGGAGEQFF. The CDR3 coding sequence is TGCGCCAGCAGCCACACTAGCGGGGGGGCCGGTGAGCAGTTCTTC.

The rearrangement joins TRBV19 to TRBJ2-5; a weak D match, TRBD2 (6 bases). The CDR3 loop spans 13 amino acids. CDR1 LNHDA and CDR2 SQIVND come from the germline V gene (reference sequence). V shed 3 bases and J shed 5 bases, with 10 bases lying between them. In nucleotides, the CDR3 is TGTGCCAGTAGTATCAAAGGGAGGGAGACCCAGTACTTC. Its translation: CASSIKGRETQYF.

This rearrangement joins TRBV5-6 to TRBJ1-2; D may be TRBD1 (5 bases). In germline, CDR1 is SGHDT, CDR2 YYEEEE. The CDR3 totals 14 residues. Between the trimmed V and J ends, which lost 1 base and 2 bases, there was a span of 9 bases. CDR3 coding DNA: TGTGCCAGCAGCTTGTCGGGGGTCAACTATGGCTACACCTTC. This translates into CASSLSGVNYGYTF.

This clone was seen a single time. The chain recombines TRBV14 with TRBJ1-6, with D unclear. Trimming took off 0 bases at V and 7 bases at J, with 10 bases between the two ends. CDR1 SGHDN and CDR2 FVKESK come from the germline V gene. This CDR3 comprises 15 residues. This chain's CDR3 is CASSQEGRRNSPLHF. The DNA for the CDR3 is TGTGCCAGCAGCCAAGAGGGCCGGCGAAATTCACCCCTCCACTTT.

This clone was detected only a few times. The J gene is TRBJ1-1, the V gene TRBV3-1 (or the pseudogene TRBV3-2), with unresolved D. The germline V gene encodes CDR1 LGHDT and CDR2 YNNKEL (reference sequence). This CDR3 is built from 13 residues. V shed 4 bases and J shed 0 bases, with 6 bases lying between them. CDR3 sequence (DNA): TGTGCCAGCAGCCTAGGAATGAACACTGAAGCTTTCTTT. Its protein is CASSLGMNTEAFF.

The rearrangement uses TRBV18 and TRBJ2-2; perhaps TRBD2 as D (6 bases). Germline V gene sequence: CDR1 KGHSH, CDR2 LQKENI. Trimming shortened V by 6 bases and J by 6 bases, and 8 bases separated the two germline ends. There are 12 residues in the CDR3. The CDR3 sequence: CASSGGAGELFF. DNA for the CDR3: TGTGCCAGCTCCGGCGGGGCCGGGGAGCTGTTTTTT.

The chain links TRBV29-1 to TRBJ2-1; TRBD1 might be the D (6 bases). The CDR3 consists of 14 residues. Germline CDR1 is SQVTM and CDR2 is ANQGSEA. Trimming took off 1 base at V and 0 bases at J, with 7 bases between the two ends. In nucleotides, the CDR3 is TGCAGCGTTGAAGTGGGGGCCTCCTACAATGAGCAGTTCTTC. Amino acid sequence: CSVEVGASYNEQFF.

The chain joins TRBV9 to TRBJ2-2; D is uncertain. Per germline, CDR1 SGDLS and CDR2 YYNGEE. The CDR3 has 13 amino acids. V lost 3 bases and J 2 bases, leaving 5 bases between the germline ends. The CDR3 region has the DNA TGTGCCAGCAGCGCTCCAAACACCGGGGAGCTGTTTTTT. Translation gives CASSAPNTGELFF.

By sample fraction, this clone is medium-sized. This chain links TRBV29-1 with TRBJ1-2; maybe TRBD1 (6 bases). Germline assignment: CDR1 SQVTM and CDR2 ANQGSEA. CDR3 length: 14 residues. Trimming removed 7 bases from V and 0 bases from J, with 15 bases in between. CDR3 sequence reads: CSAGERDTNYGYTF. CDR3 nucleotide sequence: TGCAGCGCTGGAGAACGGGACACTAACTATGGCTACACCTTC. The whole variable domain, remainder taken from reference TRBV29-1 and TRBJ1-2, is SAVISQKPSRDICQRGTSLTIQCQVDSQVTMMFWYRQQPGQSLTLIATANQGSEATYESGFVIDKFPISRPNLTFSTLTVSNMSPEDSSIYLCSAGERDTNYGYTFGSGTRLTVV.

J is TRBJ2-3 and V is TRBV2; 10 nucleotides line up with TRBD1. Germline lookup yields CDR1 SNHLY and CDR2 FYNNEI. The CDR3 spans 15 residues. Trimming took 3 bases from V and 3 from J; bases not matched to a gene: 3. The CDR3 coding sequence is TGTGCCAGCAGTGAGGGGGGACAGGGGACAGATACGCAGTATTTT. Amino acids: CASSEGGQGTDTQYF.

This clone was recorded a few times. This chain uses TRBV28 with TRBJ1-5; D not certain. This CDR3 has 18 amino acids. V was trimmed by 5 bases and J by 0 bases, leaving 20 bases between them. Germline-derived CDR1 and CDR2 are MDHEN and SYDVKM. The CDR3 loop is CASSLPLLQTYSNQPQHF. CDR3 sequence (DNA): TGTGCCAGCAGTCTCCCCTTGTTGCAGACTTATAGCAATCAGCCCCAGCATTTT.

This chain links TRBV30 with TRBJ2-2; D call uncertain. Deletions cut 4 bases from V and 1 base from J, with 7 bases between. The CDR3 is made up of 13 amino acids. The germline gives CDR1 GTSNPN, CDR2 SVGIG (reference sequence). The CDR3 nucleotides are TGTGCCTGGATGGCGATGAACACCGGGGAGCTGTTTTTT. Residues: CAWMAMNTGELFF.

This chain links TRBV29-1 with TRBJ2-7, with 9 bases matching TRBD1. CDR3 length equals 12 residues. CDR1 is SQVTM and CDR2 is ANQGSEA in the germline V gene. The V and J ends lost 3 bases and 6 bases, in that order; junction bases with no gene match: 3. The CDR3 DNA reads as TGCAGCGTTGAGGACAGGGGTCGCGAGCAGTACTTC. It translates to CSVEDRGREQYF.